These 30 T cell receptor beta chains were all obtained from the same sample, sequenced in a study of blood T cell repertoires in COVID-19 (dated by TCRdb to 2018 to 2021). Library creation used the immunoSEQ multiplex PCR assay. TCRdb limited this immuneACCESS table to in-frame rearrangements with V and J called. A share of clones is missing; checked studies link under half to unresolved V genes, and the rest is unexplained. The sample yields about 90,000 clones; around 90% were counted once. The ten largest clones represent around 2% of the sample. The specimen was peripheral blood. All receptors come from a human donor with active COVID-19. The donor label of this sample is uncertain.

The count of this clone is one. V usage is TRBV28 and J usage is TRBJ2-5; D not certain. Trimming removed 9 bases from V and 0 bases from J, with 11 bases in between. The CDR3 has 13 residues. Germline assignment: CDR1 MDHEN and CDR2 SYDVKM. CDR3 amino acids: CASQSPDQETQYF. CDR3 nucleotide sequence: TGTGCCAGTCAATCCCCAGACCAAGAGACCCAGTACTTC.

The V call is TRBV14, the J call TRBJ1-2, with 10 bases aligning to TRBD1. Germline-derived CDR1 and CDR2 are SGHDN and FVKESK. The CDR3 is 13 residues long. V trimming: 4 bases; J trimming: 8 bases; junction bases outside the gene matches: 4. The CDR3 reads CASSPGQGRGYTF. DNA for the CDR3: TGTGCCAGCAGCCCGGGACAGGGGCGAGGCTACACCTTC.

The CDR3 here is CASSLTTGPEGGYTF. CDR3 bases: TGCGCCAGCAGCCTAACCACTGGGCCGGAGGGCGGCTACACCTTC. V gene TRBV4-1 combines with J gene TRBJ1-2, with unresolved D. Germline CDR1 MGHRA, CDR2 YSYEKL. The CDR3 spans 15 residues. Trimming cost V 4 bases and J 8 bases, with 20 bases left between them.

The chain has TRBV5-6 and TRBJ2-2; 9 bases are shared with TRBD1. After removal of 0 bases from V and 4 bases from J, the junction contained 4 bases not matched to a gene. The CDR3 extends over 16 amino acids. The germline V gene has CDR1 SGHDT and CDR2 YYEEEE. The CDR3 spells CASSLGWTGATGELFF. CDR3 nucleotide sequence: TGTGCCAGCAGCTTGGGCTGGACAGGGGCCACCGGGGAGCTGTTTTTT.

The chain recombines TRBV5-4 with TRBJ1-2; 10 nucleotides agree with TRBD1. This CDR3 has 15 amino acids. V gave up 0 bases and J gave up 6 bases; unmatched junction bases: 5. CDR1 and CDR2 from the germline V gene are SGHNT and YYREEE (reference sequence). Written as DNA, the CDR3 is TGTGCCAGCAGCTTGGAGACAGGGGGCTATGATGGCTACACCTTC. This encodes CASSLETGGYDGYTF. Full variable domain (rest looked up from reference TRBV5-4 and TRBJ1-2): ETGVTQSPTHLIKTRGQQVTLRCSSQSGHNTVSWYQQALGQGPQFIFQYYREEENGRGNFPPRFSGLQFPNYSSELNVNALELDDSALYLCASSLETGGYDGYTFGSGTRLTVV.

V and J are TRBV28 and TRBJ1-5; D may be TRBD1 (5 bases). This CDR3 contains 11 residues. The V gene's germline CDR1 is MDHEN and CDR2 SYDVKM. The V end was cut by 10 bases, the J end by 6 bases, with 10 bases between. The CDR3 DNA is TGTGCCATCGGGGGGATTCAGCCCCAGCATTTT. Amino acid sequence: CAIGGIQPQHF.

CDR3 DNA: TGTGCCAGCAGCCCCCTTCTAGACAGGAACTATGGCTACACCTTC. Its translation: CASSPLLDRNYGYTF. This chain links TRBV7-8 with TRBJ1-2; possibly TRBD1 for D (6 bases). The CDR3 contains 15 residues. Trimming removed 5 bases from V and 2 bases from J, with 15 bases in between. Looked up from germline, CDR1 is SGHVS and CDR2 is FQNEAQ.

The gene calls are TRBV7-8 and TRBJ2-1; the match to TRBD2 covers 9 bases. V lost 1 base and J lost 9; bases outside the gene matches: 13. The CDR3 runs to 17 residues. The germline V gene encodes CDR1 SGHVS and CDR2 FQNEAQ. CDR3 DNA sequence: TGTGCCAGCAGCTTAGTACAGGCAGCGGGGGGCTGGGGTGAGCAGTTCTTC. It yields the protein CASSLVQAAGGWGEQFF. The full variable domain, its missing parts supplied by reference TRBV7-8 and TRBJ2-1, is GAGVSQSPRYKVAKRGQDVALRCDPISGHVSLFWYQQALGQGPEFLTYFQNEAQLDKSGLPSDRFFAERPEGSVSTLKIQRTQQEDSAVYLCASSLVQAAGGWGEQFFGPGTRLTVL.

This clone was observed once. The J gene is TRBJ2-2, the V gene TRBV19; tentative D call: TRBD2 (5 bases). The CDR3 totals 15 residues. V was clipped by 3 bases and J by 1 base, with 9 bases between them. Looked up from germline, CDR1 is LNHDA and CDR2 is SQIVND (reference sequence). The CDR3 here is CASSMGGLNTGELFF. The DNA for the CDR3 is TGTGCCAGTAGTATGGGCGGGCTGAACACCGGGGAGCTGTTTTTT.

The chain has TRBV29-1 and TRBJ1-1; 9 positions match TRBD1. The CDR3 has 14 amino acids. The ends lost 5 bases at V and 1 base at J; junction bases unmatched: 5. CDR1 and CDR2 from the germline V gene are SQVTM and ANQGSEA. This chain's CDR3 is CSVIYRGQNTEAFF. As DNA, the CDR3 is TGCAGCGTTATCTACAGGGGGCAGAACACTGAAGCTTTCTTT.

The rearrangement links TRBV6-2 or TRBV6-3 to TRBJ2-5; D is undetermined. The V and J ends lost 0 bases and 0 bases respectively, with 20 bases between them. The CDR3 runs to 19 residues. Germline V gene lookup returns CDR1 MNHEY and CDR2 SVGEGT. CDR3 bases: TGTGCCAGCAGTTACTCGTCAAGTCCACTTAGCCCGGACCAAGAGACCCAGTACTTC. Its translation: CASSYSSSPLSPDQETQYF.

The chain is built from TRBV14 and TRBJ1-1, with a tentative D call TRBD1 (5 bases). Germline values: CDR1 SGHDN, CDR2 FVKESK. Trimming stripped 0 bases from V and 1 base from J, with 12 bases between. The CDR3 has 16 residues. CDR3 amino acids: CASSQDPWGRNTEAFF. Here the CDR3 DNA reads TGTGCCAGCAGCCAAGATCCCTGGGGCCGGAACACTGAAGCTTTCTTT.

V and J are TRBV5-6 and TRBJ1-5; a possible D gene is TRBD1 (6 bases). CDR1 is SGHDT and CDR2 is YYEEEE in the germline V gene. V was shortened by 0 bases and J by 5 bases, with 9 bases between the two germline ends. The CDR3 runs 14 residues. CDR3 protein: CASSLVGGDQPQHF. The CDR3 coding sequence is TGTGCCAGCAGCTTGGTAGGGGGAGATCAGCCCCAGCATTTT.

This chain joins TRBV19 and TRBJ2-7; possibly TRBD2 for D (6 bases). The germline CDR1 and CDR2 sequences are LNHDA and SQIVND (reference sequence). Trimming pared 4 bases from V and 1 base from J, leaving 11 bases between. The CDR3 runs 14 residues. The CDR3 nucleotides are TGTGCCAGTAGTAAGTTCGGGACTTCCTACGAGCAGTACTTC. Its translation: CASSKFGTSYEQYF.

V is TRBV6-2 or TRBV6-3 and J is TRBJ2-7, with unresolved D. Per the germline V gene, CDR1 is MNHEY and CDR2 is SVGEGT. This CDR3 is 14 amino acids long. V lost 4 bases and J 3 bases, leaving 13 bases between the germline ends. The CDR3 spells CASSSHDTLYEQYF. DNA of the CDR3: TGTGCCAGCAGTTCGCACGACACTCTCTACGAGCAGTACTTC.

Written as DNA, the CDR3 is TGTGCCAGCAGTGAATATTTCTCTAGCGAGCAGTACTTC. The encoded protein is CASSEYFSSEQYF. The J gene is TRBJ2-7, the V gene TRBV25-1, with D hard to call. Germline V gene sequence: CDR1 MGHDK, CDR2 SYGVNS. The CDR3 totals 13 residues. The V gene lost 0 bases and the J gene lost 6 bases, with 9 bases spanning the gap.

In nucleotides, the CDR3 is TGTGCCAGCTCACAGAACAGGGGGGCGAACACTGAAGCTTTCTTT. Amino acids: CASSQNRGANTEAFF. The chain has TRBV18 and TRBJ1-1; 8 bases line up with TRBD1. The germline V gene has CDR1 KGHSH and CDR2 LQKENI. V trimming: 4 bases; J trimming: 1 base; junction bases outside the gene matches: 5. The length of the CDR3 is 15 residues.

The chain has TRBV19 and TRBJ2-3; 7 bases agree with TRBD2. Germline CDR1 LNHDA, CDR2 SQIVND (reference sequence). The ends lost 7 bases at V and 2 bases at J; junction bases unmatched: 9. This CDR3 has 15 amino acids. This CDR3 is CASTLAAGVTDTQYF. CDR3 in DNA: TGTGCCAGTACTCTCGCGGCGGGGGTCACAGATACGCAGTATTTT.

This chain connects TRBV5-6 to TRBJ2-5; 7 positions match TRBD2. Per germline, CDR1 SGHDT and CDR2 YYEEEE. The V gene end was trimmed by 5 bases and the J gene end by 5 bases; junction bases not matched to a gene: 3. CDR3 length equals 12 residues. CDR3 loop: CASRAGLETQYF. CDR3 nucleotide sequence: TGTGCCAGCAGAGCGGGGTTGGAGACCCAGTACTTC. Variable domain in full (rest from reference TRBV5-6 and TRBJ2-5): DAGVTQSPTHLIKTRGQQVTLRCSPKSGHDTVSWYQQALGQGPQFIFQYYEEEERQRGNFPDRFSGHQFPNYSSELNVNALLLGDSALYLCASRAGLETQYFGPGTRLLVL.

The CDR3 coding sequence is TGTGCCAGCAGTCGTGGTTCGGGGGGAGGAACAACTAATGAAAAACTGTTTTTT. Residues: CASSRGSGGGTTNEKLFF. V gene TRBV28 combines with J gene TRBJ1-4; D is perhaps TRBD1 (5 bases). Trimming took off 5 bases at V and 0 bases at J, with 19 bases between the two ends. There are 18 residues in the CDR3. In germline, CDR1 is MDHEN, CDR2 SYDVKM.

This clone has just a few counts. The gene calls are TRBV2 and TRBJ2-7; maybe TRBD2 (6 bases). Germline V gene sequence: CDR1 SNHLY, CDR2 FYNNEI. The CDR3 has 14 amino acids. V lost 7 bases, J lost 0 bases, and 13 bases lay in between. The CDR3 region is CASTSGGTSYEQYF. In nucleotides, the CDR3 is TGTGCCAGCACCAGTGGAGGGACCTCCTACGAGCAGTACTTC.

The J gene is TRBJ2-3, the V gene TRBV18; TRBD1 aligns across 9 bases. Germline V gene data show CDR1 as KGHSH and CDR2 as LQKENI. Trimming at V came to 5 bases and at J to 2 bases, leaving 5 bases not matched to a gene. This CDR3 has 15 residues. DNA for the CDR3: TGTGCCAGCTCATTCACAGGGGGCAACACAGATACGCAGTATTTT. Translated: CASSFTGGNTDTQYF.

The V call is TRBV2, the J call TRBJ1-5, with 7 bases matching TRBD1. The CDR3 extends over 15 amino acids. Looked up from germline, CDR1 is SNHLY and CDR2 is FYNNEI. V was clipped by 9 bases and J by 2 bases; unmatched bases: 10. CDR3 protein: CASKDREFGNQPQHF. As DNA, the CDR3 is TGTGCCAGTAAAGACAGGGAGTTCGGCAATCAGCCCCAGCATTTT.

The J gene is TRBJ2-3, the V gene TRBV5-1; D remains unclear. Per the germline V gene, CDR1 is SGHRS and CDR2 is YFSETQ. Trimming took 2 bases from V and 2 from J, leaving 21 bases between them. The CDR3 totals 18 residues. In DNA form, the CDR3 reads TGCGCCAGCAGCTTTGGGCCTCGCACAGTCGACCCCACAGATACGCAGTATTTT. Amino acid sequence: CASSFGPRTVDPTDTQYF.

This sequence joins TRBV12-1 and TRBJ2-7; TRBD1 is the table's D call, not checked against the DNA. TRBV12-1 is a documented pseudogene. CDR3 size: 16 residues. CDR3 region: CASSVWAGQGASEQYF. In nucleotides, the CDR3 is TGTGCCAGCAGCGTTTGGGCGGGACAGGGGGCTTCGGAGCAGTACTTC.

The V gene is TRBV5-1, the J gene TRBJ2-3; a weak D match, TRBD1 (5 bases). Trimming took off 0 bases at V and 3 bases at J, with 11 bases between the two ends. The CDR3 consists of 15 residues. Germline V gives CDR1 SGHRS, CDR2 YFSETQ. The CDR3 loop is CASSLGQKSTDTQYF. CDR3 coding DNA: TGCGCCAGCAGCTTGGGACAGAAGAGTACAGATACGCAGTATTTT. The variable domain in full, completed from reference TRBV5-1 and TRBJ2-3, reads KAGVTQTPRYLIKTRGQQVTLSCSPISGHRSVSWYQQTPGQGLQFLFEYFSETQRNKGNFPGRFSGRQFSNSRSEMNVSTLELGDSALYLCASSLGQKSTDTQYFGPGTRLTVL.

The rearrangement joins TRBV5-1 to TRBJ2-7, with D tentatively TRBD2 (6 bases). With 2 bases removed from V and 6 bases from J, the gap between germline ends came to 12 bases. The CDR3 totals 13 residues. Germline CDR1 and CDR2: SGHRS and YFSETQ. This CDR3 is CASSLGLGGEQYF. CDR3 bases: TGCGCCAGCAGCTTAGGACTCGGGGGCGAGCAGTACTTC.

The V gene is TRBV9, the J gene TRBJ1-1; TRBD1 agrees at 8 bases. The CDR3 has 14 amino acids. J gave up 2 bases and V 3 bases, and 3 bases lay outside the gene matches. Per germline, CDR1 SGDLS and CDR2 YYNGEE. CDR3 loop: CASSADRENTEAFF. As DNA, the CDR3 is TGTGCCAGCAGCGCGGACAGGGAAAACACTGAAGCTTTCTTT.

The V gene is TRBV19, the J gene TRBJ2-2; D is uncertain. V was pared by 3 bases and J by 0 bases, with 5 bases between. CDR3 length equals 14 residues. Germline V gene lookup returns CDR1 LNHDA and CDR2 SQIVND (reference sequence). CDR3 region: CASSIVANTGELFF. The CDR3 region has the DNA TGTGCCAGTAGTATCGTCGCGAACACCGGGGAGCTGTTTTTT.

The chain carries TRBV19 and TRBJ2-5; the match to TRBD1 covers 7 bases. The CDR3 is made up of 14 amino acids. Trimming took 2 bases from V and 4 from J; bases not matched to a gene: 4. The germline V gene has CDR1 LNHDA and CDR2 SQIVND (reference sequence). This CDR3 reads CASSITGDGETQYF. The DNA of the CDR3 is TGTGCCAGTAGTATAACAGGGGACGGAGAGACCCAGTACTTC. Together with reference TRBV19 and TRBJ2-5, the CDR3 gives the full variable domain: DGGITQSPKYLFRKEGQNVTLSCEQNLNHDAMYWYRQDPGQGLRLIYYSQIVNDFQKGDIAEGYSVSREKKESFPLTVTSAQKNPTAFYLCASSITGDGETQYFGPGTRLLVL.